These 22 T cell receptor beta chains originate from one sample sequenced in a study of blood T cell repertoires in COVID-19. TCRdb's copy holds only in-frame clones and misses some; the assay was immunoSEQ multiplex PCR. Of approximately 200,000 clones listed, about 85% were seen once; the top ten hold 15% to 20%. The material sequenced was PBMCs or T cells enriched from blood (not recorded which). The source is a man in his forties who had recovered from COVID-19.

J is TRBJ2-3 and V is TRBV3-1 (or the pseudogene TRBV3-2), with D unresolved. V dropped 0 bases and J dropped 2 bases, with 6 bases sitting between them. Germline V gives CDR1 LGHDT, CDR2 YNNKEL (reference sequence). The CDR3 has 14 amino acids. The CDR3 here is CASSQDFFTDTQYF. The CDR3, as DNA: TGTGCCAGCAGCCAAGACTTCTTCACAGATACGCAGTATTTT.

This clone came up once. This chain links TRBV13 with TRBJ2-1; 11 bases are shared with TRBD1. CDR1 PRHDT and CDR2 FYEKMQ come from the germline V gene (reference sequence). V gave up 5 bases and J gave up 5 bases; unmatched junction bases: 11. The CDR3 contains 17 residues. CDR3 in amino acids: CASSPWTGGEEDNEQFF. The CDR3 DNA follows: TGTGCCAGCAGCCCCTGGACAGGGGGCGAAGAAGACAATGAGCAGTTCTTC.

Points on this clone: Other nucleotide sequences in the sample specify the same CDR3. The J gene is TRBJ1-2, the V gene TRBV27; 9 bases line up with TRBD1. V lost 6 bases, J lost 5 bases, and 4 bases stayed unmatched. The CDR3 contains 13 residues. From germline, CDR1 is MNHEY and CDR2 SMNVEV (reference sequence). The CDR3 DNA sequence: TGTGCCAGCAGCCCGACAGGGGGGTATGGCTACACCTTC. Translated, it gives CASSPTGGYGYTF.

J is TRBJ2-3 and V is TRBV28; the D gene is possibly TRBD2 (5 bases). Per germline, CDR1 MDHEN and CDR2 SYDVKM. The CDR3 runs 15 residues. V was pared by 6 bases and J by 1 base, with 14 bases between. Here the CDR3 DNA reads TGTGCCAGCAGCTTAGAGCAAGCGGGCACAGATACGCAGTATTTT. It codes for CASSLEQAGTDTQYF.

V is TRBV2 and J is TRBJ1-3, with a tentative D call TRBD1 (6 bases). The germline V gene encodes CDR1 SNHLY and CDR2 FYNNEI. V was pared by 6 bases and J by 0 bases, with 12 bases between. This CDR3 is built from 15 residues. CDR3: CASSEDSFSGNTIYF. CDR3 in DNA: TGTGCCAGCAGCGAGGACAGCTTCTCTGGAAACACCATATATTTT.

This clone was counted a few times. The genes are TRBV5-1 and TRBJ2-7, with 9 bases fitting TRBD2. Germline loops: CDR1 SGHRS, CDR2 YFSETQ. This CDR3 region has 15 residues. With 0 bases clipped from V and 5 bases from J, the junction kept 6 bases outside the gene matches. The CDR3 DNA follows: TGCGCCAGCAGCTTGGTTAGTAGCGGGAGCCACGAGCAGTACTTC. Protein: CASSLVSSGSHEQYF. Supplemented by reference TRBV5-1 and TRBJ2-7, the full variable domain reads KAGVTQTPRYLIKTRGQQVTLSCSPISGHRSVSWYQQTPGQGLQFLFEYFSETQRNKGNFPGRFSGRQFSNSRSEMNVSTLELGDSALYLCASSLVSSGSHEQYFGPGTRLTVT.

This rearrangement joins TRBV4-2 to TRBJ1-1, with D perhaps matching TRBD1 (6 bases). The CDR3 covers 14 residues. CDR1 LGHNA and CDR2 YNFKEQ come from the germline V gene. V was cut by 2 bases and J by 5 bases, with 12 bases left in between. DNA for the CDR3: TGTGCCAGCAGCCAAAACAGGGTCGGGACTGAAGCTTTCTTT. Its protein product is CASSQNRVGTEAFF.

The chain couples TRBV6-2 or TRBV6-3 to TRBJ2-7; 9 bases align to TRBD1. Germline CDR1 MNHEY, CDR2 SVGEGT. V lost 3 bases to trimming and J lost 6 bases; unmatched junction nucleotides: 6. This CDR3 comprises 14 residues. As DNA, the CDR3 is TGTGCCAGCAGTTATGGGACAGGGTCCCCCGAGCAGTACTTC. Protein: CASSYGTGSPEQYF.

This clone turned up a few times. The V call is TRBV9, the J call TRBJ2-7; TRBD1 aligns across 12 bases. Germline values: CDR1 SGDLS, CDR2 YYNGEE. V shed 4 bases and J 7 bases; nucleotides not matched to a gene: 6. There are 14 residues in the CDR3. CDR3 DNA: TGTGCCAGCAGCCCCCGGGACAGGGGGCTTGAGCAGTACTTC. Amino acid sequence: CASSPRDRGLEQYF.

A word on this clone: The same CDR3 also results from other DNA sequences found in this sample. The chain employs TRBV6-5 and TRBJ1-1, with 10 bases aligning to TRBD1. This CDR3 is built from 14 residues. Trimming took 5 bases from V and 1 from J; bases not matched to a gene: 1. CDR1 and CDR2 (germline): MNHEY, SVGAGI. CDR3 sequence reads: CASSRTGGNTEAFF. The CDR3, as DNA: TGTGCCAGCAGTCGGACAGGGGGGAACACTGAAGCTTTCTTT.

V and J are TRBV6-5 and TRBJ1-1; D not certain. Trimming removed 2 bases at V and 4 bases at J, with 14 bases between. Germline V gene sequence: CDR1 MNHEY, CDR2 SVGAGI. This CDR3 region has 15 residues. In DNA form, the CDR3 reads TGTGCCAGCAGTTACGGGCGGGAGATGGCCACTGAAGCTTTCTTT. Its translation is CASSYGREMATEAFF.

CDR3 nucleotides: TGTGCCAGCTCACCACCAGGGGGTGAAAAACTGTTTTTT. This sequence encodes CASSPPGGEKLFF. The chain links TRBV18 to TRBJ1-4, with a possible D match to TRBD1 (6 bases). Between the trimmed V and J ends, which lost 0 bases and 7 bases, there was a span of 6 bases. The CDR3 has 13 residues. Germline-derived CDR1 and CDR2 are KGHSH and LQKENI. Complete variable domain (other parts from reference TRBV18 and TRBJ1-4): NAGVMQNPRHLVRRRGQEARLRCSPMKGHSHVYWYRQLPEEGLKFMVYLQKENIIDESGMPKERFSAEFPKEGPSILRIQQVVRGDSAAYFCASSPPGGEKLFFGSGTQLSVL.

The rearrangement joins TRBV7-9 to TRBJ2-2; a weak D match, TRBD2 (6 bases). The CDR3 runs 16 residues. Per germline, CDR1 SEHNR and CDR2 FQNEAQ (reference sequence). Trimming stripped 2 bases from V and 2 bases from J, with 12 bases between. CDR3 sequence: CASSLPGLGNTGELFF. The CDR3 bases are TGTGCCAGCAGCTTACCGGGACTGGGAAACACCGGGGAGCTGTTTTTT.

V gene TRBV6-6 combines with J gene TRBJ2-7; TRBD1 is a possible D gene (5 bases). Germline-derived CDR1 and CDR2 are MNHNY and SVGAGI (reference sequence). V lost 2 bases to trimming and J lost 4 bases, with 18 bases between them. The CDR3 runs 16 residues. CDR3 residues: CASSYPNGDRSYEQYF. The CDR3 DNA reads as TGTGCCAGCAGTTACCCGAACGGAGACAGATCATACGAGCAGTACTTC.

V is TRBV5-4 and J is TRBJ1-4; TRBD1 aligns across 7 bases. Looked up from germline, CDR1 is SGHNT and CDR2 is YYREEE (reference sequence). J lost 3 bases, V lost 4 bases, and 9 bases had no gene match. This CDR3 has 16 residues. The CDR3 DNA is TGTGCCAGCAGCGAAAAGACAGGGATGTCTAATGAAAAACTGTTTTTT. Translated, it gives CASSEKTGMSNEKLFF.

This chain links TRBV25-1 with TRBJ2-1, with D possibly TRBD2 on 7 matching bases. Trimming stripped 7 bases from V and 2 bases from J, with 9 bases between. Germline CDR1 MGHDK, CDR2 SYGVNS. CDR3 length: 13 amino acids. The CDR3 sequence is CASKGGPYNEQFF. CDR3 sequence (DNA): TGTGCCAGCAAGGGGGGGCCCTACAATGAGCAGTTCTTC.

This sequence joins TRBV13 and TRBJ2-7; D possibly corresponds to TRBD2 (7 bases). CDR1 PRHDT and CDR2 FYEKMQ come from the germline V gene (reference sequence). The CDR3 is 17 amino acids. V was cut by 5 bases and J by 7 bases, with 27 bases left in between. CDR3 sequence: CASSAGPEGGSSLEQYF. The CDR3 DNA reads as TGTGCCAGCAGCGCGGGACCTGAGGGGGGGAGTTCTTTGGAGCAGTACTTC.

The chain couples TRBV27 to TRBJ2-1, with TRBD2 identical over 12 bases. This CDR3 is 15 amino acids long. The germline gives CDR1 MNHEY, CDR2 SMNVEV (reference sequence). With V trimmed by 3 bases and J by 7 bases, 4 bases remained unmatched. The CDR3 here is CASSFGLAGLNEQFF. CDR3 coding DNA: TGTGCCAGCAGTTTTGGACTAGCGGGATTGAATGAGCAGTTCTTC.

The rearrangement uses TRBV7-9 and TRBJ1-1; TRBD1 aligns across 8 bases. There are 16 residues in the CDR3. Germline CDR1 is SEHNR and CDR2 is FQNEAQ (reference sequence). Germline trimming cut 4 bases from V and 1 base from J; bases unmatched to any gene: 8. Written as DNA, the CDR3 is TGTGCCAGCAGCTCAACAGACAGGGGTTGGAACACTGAAGCTTTCTTT. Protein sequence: CASSSTDRGWNTEAFF.

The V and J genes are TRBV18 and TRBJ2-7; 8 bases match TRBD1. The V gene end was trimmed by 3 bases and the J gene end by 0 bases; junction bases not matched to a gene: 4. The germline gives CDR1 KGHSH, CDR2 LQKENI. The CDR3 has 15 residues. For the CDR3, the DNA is TGTGCCAGCTCACCTCAACAGGGGGTCTCCTACGAGCAGTACTTC. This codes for CASSPQQGVSYEQYF.

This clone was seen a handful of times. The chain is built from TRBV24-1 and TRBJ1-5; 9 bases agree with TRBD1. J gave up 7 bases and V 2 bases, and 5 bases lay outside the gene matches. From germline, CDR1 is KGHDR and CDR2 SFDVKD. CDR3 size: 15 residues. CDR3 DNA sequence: TGTGCCACCAGTGATTCGATGACAGGGGGACAGCCCCAGCATTTT. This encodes CATSDSMTGGQPQHF.

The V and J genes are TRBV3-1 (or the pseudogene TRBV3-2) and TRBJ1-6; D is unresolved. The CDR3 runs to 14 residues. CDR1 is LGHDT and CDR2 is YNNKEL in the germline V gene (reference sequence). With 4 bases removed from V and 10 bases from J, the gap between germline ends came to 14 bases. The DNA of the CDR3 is TGTGCCAGCAGCCGGCAGGTCGGCGGGTCACCCCTCCACTTT. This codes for CASSRQVGGSPLHF.